The 10 T cell receptor beta chains below were found in one sample sequenced in a study of shared clonotypes between healthy human individuals. CD45RO-negative cells were positively selected for CCR7, leaving out terminally differentiated effector memory CD45RA+ cells. Libraries were prepared by immunoSEQ multiplex PCR; TCRdb keeps only in-frame clonotypes and omits some of them. Altogether about 2.1 million clones are present, about 93% being singletons, with the ten largest covering roughly 1.7%. The sequencing input was naive CD8+ T cells from PBMCs. Receptors originate from a man between 18 and 35 years old in good health. Some clones in this sample may be carry-over from other donors' samples.

V usage is TRBV19 and J usage is TRBJ2-5; TRBD2 matches 8 bases. The CDR3 is 13 residues long. From germline, CDR1 is LNHDA and CDR2 SQIVND (reference sequence). V was clipped by 5 bases and J by 5 bases; unmatched bases: 4. CDR3: CASSSRLAETQYF. In DNA, the CDR3 is TGTGCCAGTAGTTCACGACTAGCGGAGACCCAGTACTTC.

This chain links TRBV30 with TRBJ2-7; the match to TRBD2 covers 9 bases. V shed 3 bases and J 3 bases; nucleotides not matched to a gene: 6. The CDR3 is 14 residues long. Germline V CDR1 and CDR2: GTSNPN, SVGIG (reference sequence). The CDR3 region has the DNA TGTGCCTGGAGCCCCGGCGGGAGGGTCTACGAGCAGTACTTC. Residues: CAWSPGGRVYEQYF.

The CDR3 reads CASSFRAWSDEQYF. In DNA form, the CDR3 reads TGTGCCAGCAGTTTCCGGGCGTGGAGCGACGAGCAGTACTTC. This chain uses TRBV27 with TRBJ2-7; no firm D call. V was pared by 3 bases and J by 5 bases, with 14 bases between. Germline CDR1 is MNHEY and CDR2 is SMNVEV (reference sequence). There are 14 residues in the CDR3.

On this clone: This specimen includes other DNA sequences encoding the same CDR3. This chain connects TRBV9 to TRBJ1-1; D is uncertain. The V and J ends lost 0 bases and 5 bases respectively, with 11 bases between them. Looked up from germline, CDR1 is SGDLS and CDR2 is YYNGEE. CDR3 length: 14 amino acids. The CDR3 nucleotides read TGTGCCAGCAGCGTAGGGGGTTTAGGGACTGAAGCTTTCTTT. Its translation: CASSVGGLGTEAFF.

This clone was detected only a few times. V gene TRBV11-2 combines with J gene TRBJ1-1; possible D gene TRBD1, 5 bases. CDR1 and CDR2 (germline): SGHAT, FQNNGV. Trimming removed 5 bases from V and 5 bases from J, with 15 bases in between. This CDR3 contains 14 residues. The CDR3 protein is CASSPSRAETEAFF. CDR3 bases: TGTGCCAGCAGCCCGTCCAGGGCGGAAACTGAAGCTTTCTTT.

This rearrangement joins TRBV19 to TRBJ2-1, with D possibly matching TRBD2 (6 bases). The CDR3 covers 16 residues. Germline CDR1 reads LNHDA; CDR2 reads SQIVND (reference sequence). Trimming removed 3 bases at V and 6 bases at J, with 18 bases between. The DNA for the CDR3 is TGTGCCAGTAGTATCCTAGCGCATGGGTCTTCCAATGAGCAGTTCTTC. The encoded protein is CASSILAHGSSNEQFF. Based on the CDR3 plus reference TRBV19 and TRBJ2-1, the full variable domain is DGGITQSPKYLFRKEGQNVTLSCEQNLNHDAMYWYRQDPGQGLRLIYYSQIVNDFQKGDIAEGYSVSREKKESFPLTVTSAQKNPTAFYLCASSILAHGSSNEQFFGPGTRLTVL.

CDR3 region: CASTGDGSSSYNEQFF. The CDR3 DNA follows: TGTGCCAGCACCGGGGACGGCTCGAGCTCCTACAATGAGCAGTTCTTC. This chain joins TRBV7-9 and TRBJ2-1; the D gene could be TRBD1 or TRBD2 (5 bases each). The V gene's germline CDR1 is SEHNR and CDR2 FQNEAQ (reference sequence). V was shortened by 7 bases and J by 0 bases, with 16 bases between the two germline ends. The CDR3 contains 16 residues.

The sample holds one count of this clone. This chain joins TRBV7-3 and TRBJ2-3; 7 bases agree with TRBD1. CDR1 is SGHTA, CDR2 FQGTGA, per germline. This CDR3 contains 16 residues. J lost 5 bases, V lost 6 bases, and 14 bases had no gene match. The CDR3 DNA follows: TGTGCCAGCAGGACACGGGACAGCCACTTAGGAGATACGCAGTATTTT. Its protein product is CASRTRDSHLGDTQYF.

Points on this clone: At the DNA level, this CDR3 is encoded by other sequences in the same sample as well. The chain is built from TRBV9 and TRBJ1-2; D possibly corresponds to TRBD1 (5 bases). Looked up from germline, CDR1 is SGDLS and CDR2 is YYNGEE. The CDR3 consists of 15 residues. V lost 0 bases, J lost 5 bases, and 14 bases lay in between. The CDR3 sequence is CASSVGGRVGYGYTF. The CDR3 coding sequence is TGTGCCAGCAGCGTAGGTGGCAGGGTGGGGTATGGCTACACCTTC.

This chain uses TRBV28 with TRBJ1-5; D gene unclear. Between the trimmed V and J ends, which lost 7 bases and 2 bases, there was a span of 18 bases. This CDR3 is 16 amino acids long. Germline CDR1 MDHEN, CDR2 SYDVKM. CDR3 sequence: CASTKRISLGNQPQHF. For the CDR3, the DNA is TGTGCCAGCACTAAGAGAATATCCTTAGGCAATCAGCCCCAGCATTTT.